These 28 T cell receptor beta chains were sequenced from one sample in a study of blood T cell repertoires in COVID-19. TCRdb keeps only in-frame clones here, not all; method: immunoSEQ multiplex PCR. Of about 320,000 clones in the sample, about 87% are singletons; the top ten hold more than 8.5%. The sequencing input was PBMCs or T cells enriched from blood (not recorded which). These receptor sequences come from a young woman who had recovered from COVID-19.

The V call is TRBV5-1, the J call TRBJ2-3, with TRBD1 identical over 7 bases. V was clipped by 3 bases and J by 1 base; unmatched bases: 5. CDR1 is SGHRS and CDR2 is YFSETQ in the germline V gene. This CDR3 region has 15 residues. CDR3 DNA: TGCGCCAGCAGCTGGAGGACAGGCGGCACAGATACGCAGTATTTT. Translated, it gives CASSWRTGGTDTQYF.

The gene calls are TRBV5-4 and TRBJ1-2, with TRBD1 matching over 7 bases. The CDR3 spans 14 residues. Germline assignment: CDR1 SGHNT and CDR2 YYREEE (reference sequence). Unmatched junction bases numbered 2, after V lost 0 bases and J lost 3 bases. The CDR3 region has the DNA TGTGCCAGCAGCTTGGGCAGGGGGGACTATGGCTACACCTTC. The encoded protein is CASSLGRGDYGYTF. Using reference TRBV5-4 and TRBJ1-2 for the parts outside the CDR3, the full variable domain is ETGVTQSPTHLIKTRGQQVTLRCSSQSGHNTVSWYQQALGQGPQFIFQYYREEENGRGNFPPRFSGLQFPNYSSELNVNALELDDSALYLCASSLGRGDYGYTFGSGTRLTVV.

The chain's CDR3 is CASSHVGTGNYGYTF. CDR3 nucleotide sequence: TGTGCCAGCAGCCATGTCGGGACAGGGAACTATGGCTACACCTTC. The V and J genes are TRBV4-2 and TRBJ1-2; TRBD1 agrees at 9 bases. V gave up 3 bases and J gave up 2 bases; unmatched junction bases: 4. CDR1 is LGHNA and CDR2 is YNFKEQ in the germline V gene. There are 15 residues in the CDR3.

The chain uses TRBV10-3 and TRBJ1-1; TRBD1 matches at 7 bases. From germline, CDR1 is ENHRY and CDR2 SYGVKD. Unmatched junction bases numbered 14, after V lost 3 bases and J lost 4 bases. This CDR3 spans 17 amino acids. CDR3: CAISEIGKGARTTEAFF. The CDR3 nucleotides read TGTGCCATCAGTGAAATAGGTAAGGGGGCTCGGACCACTGAAGCTTTCTTT.

The DNA of the CDR3 is TGTGCCAGCAGCAACGATAAACAGGGGTTTTTTCATGGCTACACCTTC. Its translation is CASSNDKQGFFHGYTF. The chain combines TRBV2 with TRBJ1-2, with 7 positions matching TRBD1. This CDR3 has 16 amino acids. Looked up from germline, CDR1 is SNHLY and CDR2 is FYNNEI. Trimming removed 6 bases from V and 6 bases from J; junction bases left unmatched: 16.

This sequence joins TRBV6-5 and TRBJ2-7; 8 nucleotides agree with TRBD2. V shed 2 bases and J 3 bases; nucleotides not matched to a gene: 9. Germline CDR1 MNHEY, CDR2 SVGAGI. CDR3 length: 16 residues. In DNA form, the CDR3 reads TGTGCCAGCAGTTACGGAAACGGGGGGGGGAGCTACGAGCAGTACTTC. Protein sequence: CASSYGNGGGSYEQYF.

Details on this clone: One end of the junction fails to match germline, which may point to a read error. The V and J genes are TRBV3-1 (or the pseudogene TRBV3-2) and TRBJ2-3, with D perhaps matching TRBD1 (6 bases). CDR1 is LGHDT and CDR2 is YNNKEL in the germline V gene (reference sequence). The CDR3 covers 14 residues. The CDR3 loop is CASSQQGRTDTQCF. Here the CDR3 DNA reads TGTGCCAGCAGCCAACAGGGAAGGACAGATACGCAGTGTTTT.

The CDR3 region has the DNA TGTGCCAGCAGTTTAGGGGGGGAGGGTCAGCCCCAGCATTTT. It yields the protein CASSLGGEGQPQHF. The rearrangement uses TRBV27 and TRBJ1-5, with TRBD1 as a possible D gene (5 bases). V lost 2 bases, J lost 6 bases, and 11 bases lay in between. The germline CDR1 and CDR2 sequences are MNHEY and SMNVEV (reference sequence). This CDR3 contains 14 residues.

This sequence joins TRBV5-1 and TRBJ2-7; 9 nucleotides line up with TRBD1. CDR3 length: 18 residues. The ends lost 4 bases at V and 4 bases at J; junction bases unmatched: 18. Germline V gene data show CDR1 as SGHRS and CDR2 as YFSETQ. CDR3 coding DNA: TGCGCCAGCAGCCCCCGCGGGCCGGGGACAGGGAGGGAATACGAGCAGTACTTC. It yields the protein CASSPRGPGTGREYEQYF. The full variable domain, rest sourced from reference TRBV5-1 and TRBJ2-7, is KAGVTQTPRYLIKTRGQQVTLSCSPISGHRSVSWYQQTPGQGLQFLFEYFSETQRNKGNFPGRFSGRQFSNSRSEMNVSTLELGDSALYLCASSPRGPGTGREYEQYFGPGTRLTVT.

CDR3 amino acids: CASSQLGGRSNEQFF. The DNA for the CDR3 is TGTGCCAGCAGCCAATTGGGCGGGAGAAGCAATGAGCAGTTCTTC. The V call is TRBV16, the J call TRBJ2-1; 7 nucleotides agree with TRBD2. CDR1 is KGHSY, CDR2 FQNENV, per germline. The CDR3 is 15 amino acids. V was clipped by 1 base and J by 6 bases; unmatched bases: 6.

The V call is TRBV18, the J call TRBJ2-2, with D tentatively TRBD1 (5 bases). V was pared by 2 bases and J by 6 bases, with 19 bases between. Germline assignment: CDR1 KGHSH and CDR2 LQKENI. The CDR3 runs 17 residues. The CDR3 protein is CASSPGAAADSAGELFF. The CDR3 nucleotides read TGTGCCAGCTCACCAGGCGCTGCGGCCGACAGTGCCGGGGAGCTGTTTTTT. The variable domain in full, with the rest retrieved from reference TRBV18 and TRBJ2-2, is NAGVMQNPRHLVRRRGQEARLRCSPMKGHSHVYWYRQLPEEGLKFMVYLQKENIIDESGMPKERFSAEFPKEGPSILRIQQVVRGDSAAYFCASSPGAAADSAGELFFGEGSRLTVL.

J is TRBJ1-5 and V is TRBV28, with no clear D. This CDR3 has 14 amino acids. Germline V CDR1 and CDR2: MDHEN, SYDVKM. Trimming pared 6 bases from V and 3 bases from J, leaving 12 bases between. The CDR3 reads CASRWRSNNQPQHF. The DNA for the CDR3 is TGTGCCAGCAGGTGGAGGAGTAACAATCAGCCCCAGCATTTT.

This rearrangement joins TRBV19 to TRBJ2-1; D ambiguous. V was pared by 6 bases and J by 0 bases, with 12 bases between. Germline CDR1 reads LNHDA; CDR2 reads SQIVND (reference sequence). The CDR3 totals 15 residues. CDR3 loop: CASSQVSSSYNEQFF. CDR3 nucleotide sequence: TGTGCCAGTAGCCAGGTTTCAAGCTCCTACAATGAGCAGTTCTTC.

The rearrangement links TRBV27 to TRBJ1-1; D unresolved. The CDR3 is 16 residues long. Per the germline V gene, CDR1 is MNHEY and CDR2 is SMNVEV (reference sequence). V lost 5 bases and J lost 2, with 18 bases in between. The CDR3 region is CASSPAAVRRNTEAFF. For the CDR3, the DNA is TGTGCCAGCAGTCCGGCGGCTGTGCGGAGAAACACTGAAGCTTTCTTT.

The CDR3 loop reads CAWSEDRNYGYTF. CDR3 bases: TGTGCCTGGAGTGAGGACAGGAACTATGGCTACACCTTC. The gene calls are TRBV30 and TRBJ1-2; 7 bases are shared with TRBD1. V dropped 1 base and J dropped 2; count of bases not matched to a gene: 1. In germline, CDR1 is GTSNPN, CDR2 SVGIG (reference sequence). The CDR3 covers 13 residues.

The rearrangement joins TRBV4-1 to TRBJ1-2; 10 bases are shared with TRBD1. The V segment lost 4 bases and the J segment 3 bases; nucleotides outside the gene matches: 5. Germline CDR1 is MGHRA and CDR2 is YSYEKL. This CDR3 is built from 15 residues. CDR3 nucleotides: TGCGCCAGCAGCCTCTCCGGGACAGGGGACTATGGCTACACCTTC. Encoded protein: CASSLSGTGDYGYTF.

The CDR3 loop is CASSPQQGEISDEQYF. CDR3 bases: TGTGCCAGCTCACCGCAACAGGGGGAAATCAGCGACGAGCAGTACTTC. This chain joins TRBV18 and TRBJ2-7; 8 bases match TRBD1. The CDR3 spans 16 residues. Germline CDR1 KGHSH, CDR2 LQKENI. Trimming removed 3 bases from V and 5 bases from J; junction bases left unmatched: 12.

In regard to this clone: Other DNA sequences in this specimen translate into the identical CDR3. The chain combines TRBV12-3 or TRBV12-4 with TRBJ1-2; tentatively, D is TRBD1 (6 bases). The CDR3 length is 12 residues. Trimming stripped 2 bases from V and 7 bases from J, with 8 bases between. CDR3 loop: CASSLRGGGYTF. CDR3 DNA sequence: TGTGCCAGCAGTTTACGAGGGGGTGGCTACACCTTC.

V gene TRBV2 combines with J gene TRBJ2-1, with 10 positions matching TRBD2. The germline V gene has CDR1 SNHLY and CDR2 FYNNEI. The CDR3 contains 17 residues. The V gene end was trimmed by 2 bases and the J gene end by 8 bases; junction bases not matched to a gene: 12. DNA of the CDR3: TGTGCCAGCAGTGAATCCAGCGGGGGGGCTTTTCTCTATGAGCAGTTCTTC. It encodes CASSESSGGAFLYEQFF.

V usage is TRBV2 and J usage is TRBJ1-4; 7 nucleotides align to TRBD1. From germline, CDR1 is SNHLY and CDR2 FYNNEI. The CDR3 covers 13 residues. The CDR3 loop reads CGRRGPGNEKLFF. The CDR3 region has the DNA TGTGGAAGGAGGGGGCCGGGGAATGAAAAACTGTTTTTT.

The rearrangement links TRBV5-1 to TRBJ1-1, with D uncertain. V was pared by 4 bases and J by 4 bases, with 14 bases between. Germline V lookup: CDR1 SGHRS, CDR2 YFSETQ. The CDR3 has 14 residues. CDR3 residues: CASSETVSGTEAFF. The CDR3 nucleotides read TGCGCCAGCAGCGAAACAGTGTCAGGCACTGAAGCTTTCTTT.

This rearrangement joins TRBV30 to TRBJ1-1, with a possible D match to TRBD1 (6 bases). The length of the CDR3 is 13 residues. Trimming cost V 0 bases and J 5 bases, with 10 bases left between them. CDR1 and CDR2 (germline): GTSNPN, SVGIG (reference sequence). The CDR3, as DNA: TGTGCCTGGAGTGTAGGGGGGGGTACTGAAGCTTTCTTT. It codes for CAWSVGGGTEAFF.

The J gene is TRBJ1-1, the V gene TRBV28; D gene uncertain. The V gene's germline CDR1 is MDHEN and CDR2 SYDVKM. Trimming shortened V by 2 bases and J by 5 bases, and 12 bases separated the two germline ends. The length of the CDR3 is 14 residues. The CDR3 sequence: CASSLNRRRTEAFF. CDR3 in DNA: TGTGCCAGCAGTTTAAATCGGAGGCGGACTGAAGCTTTCTTT.

The V call is TRBV6-5, the J call TRBJ1-1; D unresolved. The ends were cut back, 11 bases at V and 4 bases at J, with 11 bases in the middle. The CDR3 has 11 residues. Germline V CDR1 and CDR2: MNHEY, SVGAGI. The CDR3 loop reads CACRAATEAFF. The DNA for the CDR3 is TGTGCCTGCCGAGCGGCCACTGAAGCTTTCTTT.

V and J are TRBV7-3 and TRBJ1-4, with 9 bases fitting TRBD1. The CDR3 has 14 amino acids. In germline, CDR1 is SGHTA, CDR2 FQGTGA. V dropped 8 bases and J dropped 6; count of bases not matched to a gene: 7. The CDR3 DNA reads TGTGCCAGCGCCCTGACAGGGGGGGATGAAAAACTGTTTTTT. Translating it yields CASALTGGDEKLFF.

The V gene is TRBV6-5, the J gene TRBJ1-2; D unclear. Germline-derived CDR1 and CDR2 are MNHEY and SVGAGI. The CDR3 is made up of 14 amino acids. Between the trimmed V and J ends, which lost 6 bases and 2 bases, there was a span of 13 bases. DNA for the CDR3: TGTGCCAGCAGCGCGCGGCCGGTAAACTATGGCTACACCTTC. Amino acids: CASSARPVNYGYTF.

J is TRBJ2-7 and V is TRBV7-2; no definite D call. The V gene's germline CDR1 is SGHTA and CDR2 FQGNSA. V was clipped by 5 bases and J by 6 bases, with 14 bases between them. CDR3 size: 13 residues. The CDR3, as DNA: TGTGCCAGCAGCCGGTCCCCCCCTTCCGAGCAGTACTTC. Its translation: CASSRSPPSEQYF.

The chain uses TRBV18 and TRBJ1-1; 10 nucleotides align to TRBD1. This CDR3 spans 16 amino acids. V was clipped by 6 bases and J by 4 bases; unmatched bases: 11. Germline lookup yields CDR1 KGHSH and CDR2 LQKENI. The CDR3 is CASSQSRWTGGTEAFF. The CDR3 nucleotides are TGTGCCAGCTCCCAAAGTCGGTGGACAGGGGGCACTGAAGCTTTCTTT.